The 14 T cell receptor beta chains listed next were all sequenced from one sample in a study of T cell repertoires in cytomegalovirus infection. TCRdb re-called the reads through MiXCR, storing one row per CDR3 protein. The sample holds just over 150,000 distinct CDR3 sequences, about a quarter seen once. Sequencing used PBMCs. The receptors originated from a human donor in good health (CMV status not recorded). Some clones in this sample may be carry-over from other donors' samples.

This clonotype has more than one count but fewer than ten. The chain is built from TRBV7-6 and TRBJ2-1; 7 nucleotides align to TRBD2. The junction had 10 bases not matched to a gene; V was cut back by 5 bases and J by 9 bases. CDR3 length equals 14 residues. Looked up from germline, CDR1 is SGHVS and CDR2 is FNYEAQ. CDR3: CASSLLGGGIEQFF. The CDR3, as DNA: TGTGCCAGCAGCCTCCTTGGGGGGGGTATTGAGCAGTTCTTC. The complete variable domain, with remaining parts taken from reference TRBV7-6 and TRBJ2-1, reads GAGVSQSPRYKVTKRGQDVALRCDPISGHVSLYWYRQALGQGPEFLTYFNYEAQQDKSGLPNDRFSAERPEGSISTLTIQRTEQRDSAMYRCASSLLGGGIEQFFGPGTRLTVL.

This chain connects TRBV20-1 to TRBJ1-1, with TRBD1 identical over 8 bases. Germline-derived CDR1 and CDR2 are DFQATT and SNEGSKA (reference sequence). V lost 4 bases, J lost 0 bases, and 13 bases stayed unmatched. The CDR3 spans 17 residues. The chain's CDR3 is CSAKEKRTGRVNTEAFF. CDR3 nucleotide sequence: TGCAGTGCTAAAGAAAAACGGACAGGGCGGGTGAACACTGAAGCTTTCTTT.

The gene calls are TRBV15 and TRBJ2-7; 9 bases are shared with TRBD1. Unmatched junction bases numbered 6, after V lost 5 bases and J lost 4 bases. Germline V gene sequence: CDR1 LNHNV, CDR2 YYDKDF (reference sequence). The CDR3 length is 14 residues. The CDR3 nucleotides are TGTGCCACCAGCGTGGACAGGGGTTCGTACGAGCAGTACTTC. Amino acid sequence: CATSVDRGSYEQYF.

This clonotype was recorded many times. The CDR3 bases are TGTGCCAGCAGCTTAGGCGGGGGCTTAGAGACCCAGTACTTC. Protein product: CASSLGGGLETQYF. The chain links TRBV7-2 to TRBJ2-5, with D maybe TRBD2 (7 bases). CDR3 length: 14 amino acids. Germline V CDR1 and CDR2: SGHTA, FQGNSA. The germline V and J ends were trimmed by 1 base and 4 bases, with 10 bases remaining between them.

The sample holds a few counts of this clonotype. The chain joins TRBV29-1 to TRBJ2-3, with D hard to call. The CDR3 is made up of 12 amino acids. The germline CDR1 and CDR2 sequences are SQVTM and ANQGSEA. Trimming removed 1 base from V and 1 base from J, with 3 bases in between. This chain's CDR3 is CSVEAGTDTQYF. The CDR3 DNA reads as TGCAGCGTTGAAGCAGGCACAGATACGCAGTATTTT.

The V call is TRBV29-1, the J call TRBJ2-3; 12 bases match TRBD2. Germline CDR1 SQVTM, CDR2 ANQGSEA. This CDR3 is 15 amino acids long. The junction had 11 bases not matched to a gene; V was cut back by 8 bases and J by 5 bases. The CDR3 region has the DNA TGCAGCTTCACAACACTAGCGGGGGGCGGAGATACGCAGTATTTT. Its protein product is CSFTTLAGGGDTQYF.

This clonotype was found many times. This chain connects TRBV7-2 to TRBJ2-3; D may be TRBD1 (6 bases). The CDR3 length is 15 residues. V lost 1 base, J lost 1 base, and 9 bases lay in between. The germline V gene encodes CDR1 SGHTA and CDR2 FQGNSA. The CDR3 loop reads CASSLDRARTDTQYF. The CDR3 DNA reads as TGTGCCAGCAGCTTAGACAGGGCTCGCACAGATACGCAGTATTTT.

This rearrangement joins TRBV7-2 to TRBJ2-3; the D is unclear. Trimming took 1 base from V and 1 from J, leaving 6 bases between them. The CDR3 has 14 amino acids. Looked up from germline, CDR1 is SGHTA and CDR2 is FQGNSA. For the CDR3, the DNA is TGTGCCAGCAGCTTAGGCGATGGCACAGATACGCAGTATTTT. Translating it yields CASSLGDGTDTQYF. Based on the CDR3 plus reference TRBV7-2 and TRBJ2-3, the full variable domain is GAGVSQSPSNKVTEKGKDVELRCDPISGHTALYWYRQSLGQGLEFLIYFQGNSAPDKSGLPSDRFSAERTGGSVSTLTIQRTQQEDSAVYLCASSLGDGTDTQYFGPGTRLTVL.

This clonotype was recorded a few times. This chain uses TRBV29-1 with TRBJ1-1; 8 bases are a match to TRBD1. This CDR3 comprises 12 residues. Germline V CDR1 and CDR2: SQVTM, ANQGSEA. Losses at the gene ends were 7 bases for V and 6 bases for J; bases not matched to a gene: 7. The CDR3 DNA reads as TGCAGCGAAAACAGGGGGACGGCTGAAGCTTTCTTT. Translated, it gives CSENRGTAEAFF.

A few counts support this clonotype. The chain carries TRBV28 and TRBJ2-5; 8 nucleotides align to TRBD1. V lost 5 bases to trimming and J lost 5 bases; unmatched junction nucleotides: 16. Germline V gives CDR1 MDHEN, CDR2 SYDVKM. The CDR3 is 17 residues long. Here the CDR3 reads CASSPYLTTGVTETQYF. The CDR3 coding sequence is TGTGCCAGCAGTCCGTACTTGACGACAGGGGTTACGGAGACCCAGTACTTC.

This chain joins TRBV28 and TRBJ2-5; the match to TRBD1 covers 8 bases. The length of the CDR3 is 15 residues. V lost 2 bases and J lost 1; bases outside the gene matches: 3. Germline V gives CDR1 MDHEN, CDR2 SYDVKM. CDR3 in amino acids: CASSLGGQGQETQYF. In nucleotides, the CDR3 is TGTGCCAGCAGTTTAGGCGGACAGGGCCAAGAGACCCAGTACTTC.

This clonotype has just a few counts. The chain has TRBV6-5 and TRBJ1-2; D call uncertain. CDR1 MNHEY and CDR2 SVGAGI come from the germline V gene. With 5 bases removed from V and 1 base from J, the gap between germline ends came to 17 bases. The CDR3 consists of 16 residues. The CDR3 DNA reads TGTGCCAGCAGTAGGACGGACCGAACTTATAACTATGGCTACACCTTC. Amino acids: CASSRTDRTYNYGYTF.

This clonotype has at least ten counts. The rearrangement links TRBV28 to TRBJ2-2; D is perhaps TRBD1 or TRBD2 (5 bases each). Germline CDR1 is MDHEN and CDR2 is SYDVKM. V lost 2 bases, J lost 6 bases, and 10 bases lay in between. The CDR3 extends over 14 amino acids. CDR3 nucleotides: TGTGCCAGCAGTTTACCTGGGGGATCCGGGGAGCTGTTTTTT. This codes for CASSLPGGSGELFF.

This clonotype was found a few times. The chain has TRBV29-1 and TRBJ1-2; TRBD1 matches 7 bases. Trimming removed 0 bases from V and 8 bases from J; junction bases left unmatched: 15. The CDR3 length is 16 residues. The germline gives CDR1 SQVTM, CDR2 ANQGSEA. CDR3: CSVEESRGGATRGYTF. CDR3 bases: TGCAGCGTTGAAGAAAGTAGAGGGGGCGCGACACGCGGCTACACCTTC.